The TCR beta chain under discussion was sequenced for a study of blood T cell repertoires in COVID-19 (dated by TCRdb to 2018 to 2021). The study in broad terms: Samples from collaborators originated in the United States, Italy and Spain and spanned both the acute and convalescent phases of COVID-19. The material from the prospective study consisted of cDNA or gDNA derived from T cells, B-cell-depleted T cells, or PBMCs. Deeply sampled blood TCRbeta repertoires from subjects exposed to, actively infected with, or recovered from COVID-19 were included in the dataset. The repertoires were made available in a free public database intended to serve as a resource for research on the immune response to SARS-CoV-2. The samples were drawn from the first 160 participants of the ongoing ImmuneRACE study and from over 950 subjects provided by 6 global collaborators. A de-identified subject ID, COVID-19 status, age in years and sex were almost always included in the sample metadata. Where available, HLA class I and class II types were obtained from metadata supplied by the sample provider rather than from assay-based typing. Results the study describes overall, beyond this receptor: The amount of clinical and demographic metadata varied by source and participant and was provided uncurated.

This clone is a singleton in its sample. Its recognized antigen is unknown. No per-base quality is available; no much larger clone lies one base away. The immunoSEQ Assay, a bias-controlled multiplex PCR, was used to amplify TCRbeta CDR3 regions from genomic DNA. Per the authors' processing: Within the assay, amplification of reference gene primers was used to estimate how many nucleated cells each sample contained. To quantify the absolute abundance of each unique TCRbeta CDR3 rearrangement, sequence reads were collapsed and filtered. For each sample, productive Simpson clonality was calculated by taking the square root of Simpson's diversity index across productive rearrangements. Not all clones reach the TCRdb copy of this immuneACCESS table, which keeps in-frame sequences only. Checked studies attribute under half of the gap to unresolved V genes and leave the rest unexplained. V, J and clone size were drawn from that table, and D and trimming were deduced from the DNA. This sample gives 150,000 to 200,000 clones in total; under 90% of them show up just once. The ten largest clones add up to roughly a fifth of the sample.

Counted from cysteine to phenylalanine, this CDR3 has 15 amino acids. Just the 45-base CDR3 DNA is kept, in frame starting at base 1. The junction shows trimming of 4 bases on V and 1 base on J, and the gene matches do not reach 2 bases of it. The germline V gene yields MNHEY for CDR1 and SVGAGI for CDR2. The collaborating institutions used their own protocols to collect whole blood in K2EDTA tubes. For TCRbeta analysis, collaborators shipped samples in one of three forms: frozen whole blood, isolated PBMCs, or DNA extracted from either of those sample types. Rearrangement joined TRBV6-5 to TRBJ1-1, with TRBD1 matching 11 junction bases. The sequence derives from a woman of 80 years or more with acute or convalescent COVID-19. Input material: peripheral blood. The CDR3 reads CASSLDRGPNTEAFF. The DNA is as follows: TGTGCCAGCAGTTTGGACAGGGGGCCGAACACTGAAGCTTTCTTT.